This T cell receptor beta chain emerged from a study of blood T cell repertoires in COVID-19. Overall study: The cDNA or gDNA used as material had been derived from T cells, B-cell-depleted T cells, or PBMCs.

Only in-frame clones appear in the TCRdb table, and some are missing; sequencing was by immunoSEQ multiplex PCR. The sample holds under 120,000 clones, more than 80% seen once. V gave up 4 bases and J gave up 2 bases, with 20 bases separating them. This CDR3 spans 17 amino acids. The germline gives CDR1 LGHDT, CDR2 YNNKEL (reference sequence). The specimen was peripheral blood. This clonotype was obtained from a woman of 80 years or more with acute or convalescent COVID-19. The chain links TRBV3-1 (or the pseudogene TRBV3-2) to TRBJ1-2; possibly TRBD1 for D (6 bases). For the CDR3, the DNA is TGTGCCAGCAGCCCCACCGGGACATTGACTTCGAACTATGGCTACACCTTC. It encodes CASSPTGTLTSNYGYTF.